This T cell receptor (beta chain) appears in the sequencing data of a study of T cells in women clearing cervical HPV infection. About the research overall: Donors had HPV16-related CIN3 or worse; 2 had invasive cancer. Controls gave blood once infection was undetectable; cases at lesion identification.

The CDR3 length is 15 residues. CDR1 and CDR2 from the germline V gene are LNHDA and SQIVND (reference sequence). V gave up 8 bases and J gave up 6 bases; unmatched junction bases: 10. Genomic DNA, averaging about 1,200 ng per sample, yielded TCR beta CDR3 via immunoSEQ. Here immunoSEQ multiplex PCR was the method, and the copy in TCRdb shows in-frame clones only, minus some. The sample table includes about 36,000 clones. On this clone: Read sequence stops 3 residues before the CDR3 end, and the germline J gene provides the missing end.

This receptor was obtained from a woman between 18 and 69 years old with a cervical HPV16 infection that either progressed to CIN3+ or cleared (not recorded which). Input material: blood buffy coat. This chain connects TRBV19 to TRBJ2-1, with TRBD2 matching 10 bases. Here the CDR3 reads CASAAPSGRANEQFF. The CDR3 bases that were read are TGTGCCAGTGCTGCCCCTAGCGGGAGAGCCAATGAG. The complete variable domain, with remaining parts taken from reference TRBV19 and TRBJ2-1, reads DGGITQSPKYLFRKEGQNVTLSCEQNLNHDAMYWYRQDPGQGLRLIYYSQIVNDFQKGDIAEGYSVSREKKESFPLTVTSAQKNPTAFYLCASAAPSGRANEQFFGPGTRLTVL.